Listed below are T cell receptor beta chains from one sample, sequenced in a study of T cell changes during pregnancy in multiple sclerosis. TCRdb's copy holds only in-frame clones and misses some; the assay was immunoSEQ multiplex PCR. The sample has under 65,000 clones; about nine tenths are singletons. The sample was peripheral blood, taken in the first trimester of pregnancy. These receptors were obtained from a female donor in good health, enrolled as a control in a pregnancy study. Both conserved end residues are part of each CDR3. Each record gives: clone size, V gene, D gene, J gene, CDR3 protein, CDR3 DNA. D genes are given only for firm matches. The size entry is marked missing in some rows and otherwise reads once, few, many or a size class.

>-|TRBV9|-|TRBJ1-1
CASSVGGLQNTEAFF
TGTGCCAGCAGCGTAGGGGGGCTGCAGAACACTGAAGCTTTCTTT
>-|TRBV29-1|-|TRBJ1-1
CSVAQGRDTEAFF
TGCAGCGTTGCCCAAGGGAGGGACACTGAAGCTTTCTTT
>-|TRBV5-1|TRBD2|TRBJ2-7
CASSSIPSGSANEQYF
TGCGCCAGCAGCTCGATACCCAGCGGGAGTGCCAACGAGCAGTACTTC
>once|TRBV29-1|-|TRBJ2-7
CSVEGGNRAEQYF
TGCAGCGTTGAAGGAGGGAACAGAGCAGAGCAGTACTTC
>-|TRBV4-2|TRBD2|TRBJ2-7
CASSQGLAGAEQYF
TGTGCCAGCAGCCAGGGACTAGCGGGGGCGGAGCAGTACTTC
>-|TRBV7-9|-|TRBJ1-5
CASSLDDGHQPQHF
TGTGCCAGCAGCTTGGATGATGGGCATCAGCCCCAGCATTTT
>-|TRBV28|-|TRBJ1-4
CASSFDPTATNEKLFF
TGTGCCAGCAGTTTCGATCCCACTGCAACTAATGAAAAACTGTTTTTT
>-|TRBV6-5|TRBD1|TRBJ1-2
CASTPEGARGGYTF
TGTGCCAGCACCCCCGAGGGGGCCCGCGGTGGCTACACCTTC
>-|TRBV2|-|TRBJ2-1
CASMNGVEGNEQFF
TGTGCCAGCATGAATGGGGTGGAGGGCAATGAGCAGTTCTTC
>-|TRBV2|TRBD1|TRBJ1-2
CASKRTGEGVYGYTF
TGTGCCAGCAAACGGACAGGAGAGGGAGTTTATGGCTACACCTTC
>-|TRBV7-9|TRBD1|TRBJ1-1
CASSHRGGTEAFF
TGTGCCAGCAGCCACAGGGGTGGCACTGAAGCTTTCTTT
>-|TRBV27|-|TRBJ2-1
CASRKTAYNEQFF
TGTGCCAGCAGGAAGACTGCTTACAATGAGCAGTTCTTC
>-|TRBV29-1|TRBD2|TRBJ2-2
CSVVGWREGDTGELFF
TGCAGCGTTGTAGGGTGGCGGGAGGGGGATACCGGGGAGCTGTTTTTT
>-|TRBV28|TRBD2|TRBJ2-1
CASSLGGGGRAYEQFF
TGTGCCAGCAGTTTGGGGGGAGGCGGGAGGGCCTATGAGCAGTTCTTC
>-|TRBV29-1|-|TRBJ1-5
CSVGRGYNQPQHF
TGCAGCGTTGGTCGAGGGTACAATCAGCCCCAGCATTTT
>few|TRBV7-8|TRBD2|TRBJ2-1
CASSSSGRANEQFF
TGTGCCAGCAGCTCTAGCGGGAGGGCCAATGAGCAGTTCTTC
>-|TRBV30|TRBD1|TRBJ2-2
CAWLDRGYTGELFF
TGTGCCTGGCTGGACAGGGGTTACACCGGGGAGCTGTTTTTT
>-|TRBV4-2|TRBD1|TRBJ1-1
CASSPDRGMNTEAFF
TGTGCCAGCAGCCCTGACAGGGGCATGAACACTGAAGCTTTCTTT
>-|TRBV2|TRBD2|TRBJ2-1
CASSEEAGVLEDEQFF
TGTGCCAGCAGTGAAGAAGCGGGAGTATTAGAAGATGAGCAGTTCTTC
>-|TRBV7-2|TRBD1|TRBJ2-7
CASSRGQVYEQYF
TGTGCCAGCAGCCGTGGACAGGTCTACGAGCAGTACTTC
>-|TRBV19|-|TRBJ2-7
CASRGLSSYEQYF
TGTGCCAGTAGGGGACTTTCCAGCTACGAGCAGTACTTC
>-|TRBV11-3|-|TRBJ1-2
CASSPTGTQYGYTF
TGTGCCAGCAGCCCAACCGGGACACAGTATGGCTACACCTTC
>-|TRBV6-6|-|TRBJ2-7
CASSYEPSEPTYEQYF
TGTGCCAGCAGTTACGAACCTAGCGAACCCACCTACGAGCAGTACTTC
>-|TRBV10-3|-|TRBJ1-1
CATTGNTEAFF
TGTGCCACCACAGGGAACACTGAAGCTTTCTTT
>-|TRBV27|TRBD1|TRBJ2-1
CASSLIPTGNKQFF
TGTGCCAGCAGTTTAATACCGACAGGGAACAAGCAGTTCTTC
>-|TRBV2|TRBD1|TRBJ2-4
CASRTDRVGKNIQYF
TGTGCCAGCAGGACGGACAGGGTGGGCAAAAACATTCAGTACTTC